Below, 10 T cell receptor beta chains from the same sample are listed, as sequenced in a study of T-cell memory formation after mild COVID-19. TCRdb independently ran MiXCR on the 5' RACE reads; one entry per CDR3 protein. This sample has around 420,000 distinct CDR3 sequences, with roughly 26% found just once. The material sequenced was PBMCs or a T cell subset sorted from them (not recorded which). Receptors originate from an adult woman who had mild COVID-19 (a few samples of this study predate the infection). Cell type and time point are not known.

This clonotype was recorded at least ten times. In DNA form, the CDR3 reads TGTGCCTGGAGTGTACCCCCCATCGAGCAGTACTTC. It translates to CAWSVPPIEQYF. This chain joins TRBV30 and TRBJ2-7; D call uncertain. Trimming shortened V by 0 bases and J by 6 bases, and 9 bases separated the two germline ends. Germline V CDR1 and CDR2: GTSNPN, SVGIG (reference sequence). The CDR3 is made up of 12 amino acids.

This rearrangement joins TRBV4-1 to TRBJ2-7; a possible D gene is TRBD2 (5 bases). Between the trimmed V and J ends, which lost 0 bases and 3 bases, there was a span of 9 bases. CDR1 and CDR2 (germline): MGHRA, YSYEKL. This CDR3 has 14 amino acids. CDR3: CASSQDVRVYEQYF. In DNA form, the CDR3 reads TGCGCCAGCAGCCAAGATGTGAGGGTCTACGAGCAGTACTTC.

The CDR3 reads CASSLAETSGEKLFF. The CDR3 nucleotides read TGTGCCAGCAGCTTAGCGGAGACCTCGGGTGAAAAACTGTTTTTT. The chain links TRBV7-9 to TRBJ1-4; no clear D. This CDR3 has 15 residues. The V end lost 0 bases, the J end lost 7 bases, and 12 bases lay between the germline ends. Germline V CDR1 and CDR2: SEHNR, FQNEAQ (reference sequence).

For the CDR3, the DNA is TGCAGCGTGTATACCTACAATGAGCAGTTCTTC. This translates into CSVYTYNEQFF. This chain uses TRBV29-1 with TRBJ2-1; the D is unclear. CDR1 and CDR2 from the germline V gene are SQVTM and ANQGSEA. Trimming shortened V by 6 bases and J by 2 bases, and 5 bases separated the two germline ends. The CDR3 length is 11 residues.

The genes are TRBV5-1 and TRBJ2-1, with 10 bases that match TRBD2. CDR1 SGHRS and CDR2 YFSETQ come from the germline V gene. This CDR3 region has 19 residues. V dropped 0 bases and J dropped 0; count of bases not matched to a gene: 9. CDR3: CASSLVASGGLASYNEQFF. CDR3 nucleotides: TGCGCCAGCAGCTTGGTGGCTAGCGGGGGCTTAGCCTCCTACAATGAGCAGTTCTTC.

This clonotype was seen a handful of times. CDR3 nucleotide sequence: TGTGCCACCAGTGGTCCCGGGGGGGATCGGACAGATACGCAGTATTTT. Protein sequence: CATSGPGGDRTDTQYF. The chain recombines TRBV24-1 with TRBJ2-3; 8 bases align to TRBD2. There are 16 residues in the CDR3. Germline loops: CDR1 KGHDR, CDR2 SFDVKD. J lost 3 bases, V lost 5 bases, and 9 bases had no gene match.

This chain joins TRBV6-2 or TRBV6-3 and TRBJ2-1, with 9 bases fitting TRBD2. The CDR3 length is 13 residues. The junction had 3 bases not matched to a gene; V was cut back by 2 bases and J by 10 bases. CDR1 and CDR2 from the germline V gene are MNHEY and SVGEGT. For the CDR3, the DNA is TGTGCCAGCAGTTACCTAGGGACTAGCGAGCAGTTCTTC. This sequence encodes CASSYLGTSEQFF.

CDR3 DNA: TGCAGCGTTGAGGTCAGGTCCTACGAGCAGTACTTC. Translating gives CSVEVRSYEQYF. This chain links TRBV29-1 with TRBJ2-7; no reliable D call. Germline V lookup: CDR1 SQVTM, CDR2 ANQGSEA. V gave up 3 bases and J gave up 1 base, with 7 bases separating them. The CDR3 runs 12 residues.

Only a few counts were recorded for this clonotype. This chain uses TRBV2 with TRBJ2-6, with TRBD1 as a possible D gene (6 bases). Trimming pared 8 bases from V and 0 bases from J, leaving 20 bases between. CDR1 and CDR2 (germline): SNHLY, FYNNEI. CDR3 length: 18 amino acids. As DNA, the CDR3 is TGTGCCAGCTACCGAGAGGACAGAGTTATCTCTGGGGCCAACGTCCTGACTTTC. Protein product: CASYREDRVISGANVLTF.

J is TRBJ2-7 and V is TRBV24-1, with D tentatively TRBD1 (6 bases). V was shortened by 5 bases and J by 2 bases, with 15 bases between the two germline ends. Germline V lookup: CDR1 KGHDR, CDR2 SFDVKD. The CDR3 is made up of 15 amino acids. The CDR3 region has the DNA TGTGCCACCAGTGGGAGGACAGATCTTACCTACGAGCAGTACTTC. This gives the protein CATSGRTDLTYEQYF.